This T cell receptor beta chain stems from a study of T cell changes during pregnancy in multiple sclerosis (dated by TCRdb to the late 2010s). Background on the whole study: Changes in the T cell repertoire over the course of pregnancy were examined in this study in women with multiple sclerosis.

Trimming removed 5 bases from V and 7 bases from J, leaving 14 bases between the germline ends. Inclusive of the bounding cysteine and phenylalanine, the CDR3 is 13 residues long. Only the CDR3 portion is preserved as DNA: 39 bases, with reading frame beginning at the first base. The germline V gene provides CDR1 SGHTA and CDR2 FQGNSA. A word on this clone: Its recognized antigen is unknown. Qualities for individual bases were not recorded, and no much larger clone is one base off.

The library relied on the immunoSEQ multiplex PCR assay. Here the immuneACCESS table is served through TCRdb, limited to in-frame sequences with V and J called. Missing clones are a known gap in these copies; in checked studies unresolved V genes cover under half, and the rest lacks a known reason. The sample table shows 40,000 to 50,000 clones, and about 91% are seen once. Approximately 1.1% of the sample lies in the top ten. This clonotype was sampled from a female donor with multiple sclerosis, enrolled in a pregnancy study. This chain is built from TRBV7-2 and TRBJ2-5; the D segment cannot be called with confidence. The sequences come from CD4+ T cells from peripheral blood mononuclear cells, collected in the first trimester of pregnancy. This receptor carries the CDR3 CASSAQVHGTQYF. The DNA is TGTGCCAGCAGCGCCCAGGTTCACGGGACCCAGTACTTC.